The clone carrying this T cell receptor beta chain was detected once. Its target is unknown. The entry originates in a study of shared clonotypes between healthy human individuals. Study findings and constraints: Shared clonotypes across all four donors exceeded non-shared ones in generation probability. An effect of sequencing depth on clonotype sharing among donors was expected.

Within Nashville, Tennessee resided all donors, each a Caucasian adult. The data were produced by immunoSEQ multiplex PCR, yet TCRdb's version contains in-frame clones alone and is incomplete. Counted here are some 2,100,000 clones, around 95% occurring once; the ten biggest clones make up less than 0.15%. The CDR3 extends over 13 amino acids. Trimming left V 4 bases short and J 9 bases short, with 18 bases between. CDR1 and CDR2 from the germline V gene are GTSNPN and SVGIG (reference sequence). The V call is TRBV30, the J call TRBJ1-2; the D gene is possibly TRBD1 (5 bases). The source of this sequence is a man aged 18-30 years in good health. The sequencing input was naive CD4+ T cells sorted from blood. Subset described: CD45RA+ positively selected. The CDR3 DNA is TGTGCCTGGAAACATACAGGAGGTGATCGCTACACCTTC. Translating it yields CAWKHTGGDRYTF.